The 22 T cell receptor beta chains given below trace back to one sample, sequenced in a study of T cell responses to AZD1222 COVID-19 vaccine (dated by TCRdb to the early 2020s). Receptors were amplified or captured by the immunoSEQ multiplex PCR assay. What TCRdb holds here is the immuneACCESS table cut down to in-frame rearrangements. Part of the clones is not present; checked against another copy, under half of the missing clones reflect an unresolved V gene, and the others are unexplained. The sample table shows approximately 120,000 clones, and over 75% are seen once. Of the sample, about 13% is held by the ten largest clones. The intended sense of this specimen's time point label: baseline before first vaccination. The treatment or condition label here, explained by the study, means: meningococcal conjugate vaccine given as trial control. The sample was peripheral blood, taken on day 0 of MenACWY control vaccination. Source of these receptors: an adult in good health.

The chain couples TRBV6-5 to TRBJ2-2, with D possibly matching TRBD1 (6 bases). V was trimmed by 10 bases and J by 1 base, leaving 13 bases between them. Germline V lookup: CDR1 MNHEY, CDR2 SVGAGI. The CDR3 has 14 amino acids. The CDR3, as DNA: TGTGCCACACCCCGGACAGTGAACACCGGGGAGCTGTTTTTT. Residues: CATPRTVNTGELFF.

The V gene is TRBV15, the J gene TRBJ1-4, with D uncertain. The CDR3 contains 14 residues. Germline V gene sequence: CDR1 LNHNV, CDR2 YYDKDF (reference sequence). V was cut by 0 bases and J by 5 bases, with 7 bases left in between. The CDR3 loop is CATSRDLGNEKLFF. The CDR3 DNA reads as TGTGCCACCAGCAGAGATCTGGGAAATGAAAAACTGTTTTTT.

This clone appeared once. This rearrangement joins TRBV19 to TRBJ1-5; D remains ambiguous. The ends were cut back, 10 bases at V and 4 bases at J, with 11 bases in the middle. Germline V gene data show CDR1 as LNHDA and CDR2 as SQIVND (reference sequence). The length of the CDR3 is 12 residues. The CDR3 sequence is CANGEVNQPQHF. CDR3 coding DNA: TGTGCCAATGGTGAAGTAAATCAGCCCCAGCATTTT.

The chain combines TRBV5-1 with TRBJ1-2; a possible D gene is TRBD1 (5 bases). CDR3 length equals 14 residues. The germline V gene has CDR1 SGHRS and CDR2 YFSETQ. Between the trimmed V and J ends, which lost 0 bases and 6 bases, there was a span of 12 bases. CDR3 bases: TGCGCCAGCAGCTTGGCCGCAGGGTTTGATGGCTACACCTTC. It encodes CASSLAAGFDGYTF.

This clone appeared once. The chain couples TRBV5-1 to TRBJ2-5; no reliable D call. The CDR3 has 11 residues. Trimming pared 1 base from V and 5 bases from J, leaving 3 bases between. Germline assignment: CDR1 SGHRS and CDR2 YFSETQ. For the CDR3, the DNA is TGCGCCAGCAGCTTGATGGAGACCCAGTACTTC. This sequence encodes CASSLMETQYF.

This chain links TRBV9 with TRBJ1-3, with 8 bases fitting TRBD1. Trimming at V came to 0 bases and at J to 0 bases, leaving 5 bases not matched to a gene. Germline CDR1 SGDLS, CDR2 YYNGEE. There are 17 residues in the CDR3. The CDR3 sequence is CASSVGPGGSSGNTIYF. The CDR3 DNA is TGTGCCAGCAGCGTAGGGCCAGGGGGCAGCTCTGGAAACACCATATATTTT. The full variable domain, its missing parts supplied by reference TRBV9 and TRBJ1-3, is DSGVTQTPKHLITATGQRVTLRCSPRSGDLSVYWYQQSLDQGLQFLIQYYNGEERAKGNILERFSAQQFPDLHSELNLSSLELGDSALYFCASSVGPGGSSGNTIYFGEGSWLTVV.

This chain links TRBV10-3 with TRBJ2-2, with 11 positions matching TRBD2. The CDR3 totals 19 residues. Losses at the gene ends were 10 bases for V and 3 bases for J; bases not matched to a gene: 19. Germline loops: CDR1 ENHRY, CDR2 SYGVKD. CDR3 residues: CATRRGASGRYLDTGELFF. Here the CDR3 DNA reads TGTGCCACCCGTCGCGGGGCTAGCGGGAGGTACTTGGACACCGGGGAGCTGTTTTTT.

The chain links TRBV19 to TRBJ2-5, with D unclear. Trimming removed 5 bases from V and 5 bases from J, with 15 bases in between. CDR1 is LNHDA and CDR2 is SQIVND in the germline V gene (reference sequence). This CDR3 spans 14 amino acids. The CDR3 reads CASSGRFGYETQYF. CDR3 nucleotide sequence: TGTGCCAGTAGTGGAAGGTTCGGGTACGAGACCCAGTACTTC. Variable domain in full (rest from reference TRBV19 and TRBJ2-5): DGGITQSPKYLFRKEGQNVTLSCEQNLNHDAMYWYRQDPGQGLRLIYYSQIVNDFQKGDIAEGYSVSREKKESFPLTVTSAQKNPTAFYLCASSGRFGYETQYFGPGTRLLVL.

The chain combines TRBV29-1 with TRBJ1-5; D is unresolved. The V gene lost 4 bases and the J gene lost 3 bases, with 10 bases spanning the gap. Germline V gene data show CDR1 as SQVTM and CDR2 as ANQGSEA. The CDR3 runs 13 residues. CDR3 coding DNA: TGCAGCGTTGGACACTCATACAATCAGCCCCAGCATTTT. Its protein is CSVGHSYNQPQHF.

This chain uses TRBV15 with TRBJ1-1, with D maybe TRBD1 (5 bases). The CDR3 runs 15 residues. Germline V gene data show CDR1 as LNHNV and CDR2 as YYDKDF (reference sequence). The V and J ends lost 3 bases and 1 base respectively, with 12 bases between them. The CDR3 loop reads CATSRGDVRNTEAFF. The CDR3 DNA reads TGTGCCACCAGCAGGGGGGACGTCCGGAACACTGAAGCTTTCTTT.

V gene TRBV29-1 combines with J gene TRBJ2-3; tentatively, D is TRBD2 (5 bases). This CDR3 has 13 amino acids. V gave up 4 bases and J gave up 4 bases, with 12 bases separating them. Germline CDR1 reads SQVTM; CDR2 reads ANQGSEA. DNA for the CDR3: TGCAGCGTTGCTAGCACAGCACCAGATACGCAGTATTTT. This encodes CSVASTAPDTQYF.

This rearrangement joins TRBV7-2 to TRBJ1-3; no clear D. The CDR3 runs 15 residues. Trimming left V 5 bases short and J 0 bases short, with 11 bases between. Germline V lookup: CDR1 SGHTA, CDR2 FQGNSA. In DNA, the CDR3 is TGTGCCAGCAGCCCCCAGCGAGGCTCTGGAAACACCATATATTTT. The encoded protein is CASSPQRGSGNTIYF.

The chain uses TRBV9 and TRBJ2-2, with no clear D. The CDR3 has 13 residues. Trimming took off 2 bases at V and 5 bases at J, with 7 bases between the two ends. The V gene's germline CDR1 is SGDLS and CDR2 YYNGEE. DNA for the CDR3: TGTGCCAGCAGCGTTGTCCCGACCGGGGAGCTGTTTTTT. Translated: CASSVVPTGELFF.

This clone was observed a handful of times. The rearrangement joins TRBV5-4 to TRBJ2-2, with 14 bases aligning to TRBD2. CDR1 and CDR2 from the germline V gene are SGHNT and YYREEE (reference sequence). There are 16 residues in the CDR3. The V and J ends lost 4 bases and 5 bases, in that order; junction bases with no gene match: 4. Written as DNA, the CDR3 is TGTGCCAGCAGCATAGGACTAGCGGGAGGTACCGGGGAGCTGTTTTTT. Its translation is CASSIGLAGGTGELFF.

This chain links TRBV5-6 with TRBJ2-1, with 8 bases identical to TRBD2. Germline values: CDR1 SGHDT, CDR2 YYEEEE. This CDR3 is 17 amino acids long. The J segment lost 8 bases and the V segment lost 4 bases, leaving 17 bases of the junction unmatched. The DNA of the CDR3 is TGTGCCAGCAGCCGATTTATAGCGGGAATAGTTACGGATGAGCAGTTCTTC. Amino acid sequence: CASSRFIAGIVTDEQFF. Using reference TRBV5-6 and TRBJ2-1 for the parts outside the CDR3, the full variable domain is DAGVTQSPTHLIKTRGQQVTLRCSPKSGHDTVSWYQQALGQGPQFIFQYYEEEERQRGNFPDRFSGHQFPNYSSELNVNALLLGDSALYLCASSRFIAGIVTDEQFFGPGTRLTVL.

The chain joins TRBV11-2 to TRBJ2-3; TRBD2 agrees at 9 bases. J was trimmed by 6 bases and V by 3 bases; bases with no gene match: 10. The CDR3 runs 16 residues. Germline V CDR1 and CDR2: SGHAT, FQNNGV. The CDR3 region has the DNA TGTGCCAGCAGCTTGTCTGCTAGCGGGGTATGGGATACGCAGTATTTT. It is translated as CASSLSASGVWDTQYF.

The V and J genes are TRBV27 and TRBJ2-2, with 7 bases lining up with TRBD1. The length of the CDR3 is 13 residues. The V gene end was trimmed by 6 bases and the J gene end by 4 bases; junction bases not matched to a gene: 2. The germline V gene encodes CDR1 MNHEY and CDR2 SMNVEV (reference sequence). CDR3 protein: CASSHRGTGELFF. The CDR3, as DNA: TGTGCCAGCAGCCACAGGGGCACCGGGGAGCTGTTTTTT.

The gene calls are TRBV11-2 and TRBJ2-1, with 11 bases identical to TRBD2. The trim removed 7 bases at V and 3 bases at J, leaving 11 bases unmatched. Germline lookup yields CDR1 SGHAT and CDR2 FQNNGV. This CDR3 has 17 amino acids. The CDR3: CASNPQLAGVVYNEQFF. For the CDR3, the DNA is TGTGCCAGCAACCCCCAACTAGCGGGAGTGGTCTACAATGAGCAGTTCTTC.

This clone was observed once. The chain is built from TRBV5-1 and TRBJ2-7; 8 nucleotides match TRBD1. Trimming at V came to 3 bases and at J to 5 bases, leaving 7 bases not matched to a gene. CDR1 SGHRS and CDR2 YFSETQ come from the germline V gene. The CDR3 is made up of 14 amino acids. In nucleotides, the CDR3 is TGCGCCAGCAGCTCCGGGACAGGACCCAACGAGCAGTACTTC. This gives the protein CASSSGTGPNEQYF.

In nucleotides, the CDR3 is TGTGCCAGCAGTTACGACTTGGCAGGGGGATTGGACTACACCTTC. This encodes CASSYDLAGGLDYTF. The chain has TRBV6-2 or TRBV6-3 and TRBJ1-2; 7 bases map to TRBD1. Germline V gene lookup returns CDR1 MNHEY and CDR2 SVGEGT. V gave up 2 bases and J gave up 10 bases; unmatched junction bases: 13. This CDR3 contains 15 residues.

V and J are TRBV6-6 and TRBJ1-5, with unresolved D. V gave up 5 bases and J gave up 3 bases, with 5 bases separating them. Germline loops: CDR1 MNHNY, CDR2 SVGAGI (reference sequence). The CDR3 is made up of 12 amino acids. The CDR3, as DNA: TGTGCCAGCAGTCTGAACAATCAGCCCCAGCATTTT. It encodes CASSLNNQPQHF.

The chain has TRBV10-2 and TRBJ1-4; D is ambiguous. The CDR3 loop spans 14 amino acids. Per germline, CDR1 WSHSY and CDR2 SAAADI. V lost 0 bases and J 5 bases, leaving 7 bases between the germline ends. The CDR3 loop reads CASSESWTNEKLFF. CDR3 nucleotides: TGCGCCAGCAGTGAGTCATGGACGAATGAAAAACTGTTTTTT.